The clone carrying this TCR beta chain was seen many times. Its target is not known. As the method for making TCR beta libraries, quantitative 5'-RACE with molecular barcodes was used. TCRdb used MiXCR to reprocess the 5' RACE reads, holding one entry per CDR3 protein. The table records fewer than 550,000 distinct CDR3 sequences, approximately 5% of them present only once. The record originates from a study of CD8 T cells in ankylosing spondylitis. Study-level findings and limits: A TCR beta motif of roughly eight highly homologous variants appeared characteristic of ankylosing spondylitis blood. Those disease-linked clones were CD8+; they were also relatively rare in peripheral blood. Disease-linked clones reportedly showed significant enrichment in matched ankylosing spondylitis synovial fluid.

From germline, CDR1 is LNHNV and CDR2 YYDKDF (reference sequence). The V gene end was trimmed by 2 bases and the J gene end by 7 bases; junction bases not matched to a gene: 4. The CDR3 runs to 15 residues. The clonotype was recovered from a male donor with ankylosing spondylitis. Source material: blood, either unsorted or a sorted T cell fraction (not recorded which). This chain uses TRBV15 with TRBJ2-3, with 12 positions matching TRBD2. The CDR3 coding sequence is TGTGCCACCAGCAGACTAGCGGGAGGGTGGCATACGCAGTATTTT. Protein: CATSRLAGGWHTQYF.